This T cell receptor (beta chain) was obtained from a study of blood T cell repertoires in COVID-19. Study in general: COVID-19 samples collected from the United States, Italy and Spain covered acute and convalescent phases. The cDNA or gDNA used as material had been derived from T cells, B-cell-depleted T cells, or PBMCs.

This clone has just a few counts. Authors' methods: Amplification of reference gene primers provided the estimated nucleated cell counts. Method: immunoSEQ multiplex PCR; TCRdb's copy keeps in-frame clones and lacks some. That table gives V, J and clone size, and the DNA gave D and trimming. The table has 120,000 or so clones, around four fifths seen once. Germline trimming cut 5 bases from V and 4 bases from J; bases unmatched to any gene: 1. The CDR3 loop spans 13 amino acids. The germline V gene has CDR1 MNHNY and CDR2 SVGAGI (reference sequence). The receptor was derived from a human donor in a cohort sampled during active COVID-19. The chain has TRBV6-6 and TRBJ1-2; 10 nucleotides align to TRBD1. Sequencing was done on a sample of peripheral blood. CDR3 protein: CASSDRGLYGYTF. As DNA, the CDR3 is TGTGCCAGCAGTGACAGGGGGCTCTATGGCTACACCTTC.